The 11 T cell receptor beta chains given below trace back to one sample, sequenced in a study of T cell responses to AZD1222 COVID-19 vaccine. Generated by immunoSEQ multiplex PCR, the TCRdb table keeps only in-frame clones and is missing some. Seen here are some 130,000 clones, roughly 93% observed once, and the top ten hold about 0.91%. The sample was peripheral blood, taken on day 0 of AZD1222 vaccination. Receptor source: an adult in good health.

This chain connects TRBV3-1 (or the pseudogene TRBV3-2) to TRBJ1-2; tentative D call: TRBD1 (5 bases). The CDR3 is 13 amino acids. CDR1 and CDR2 from the germline V gene are LGHDT and YNNKEL (reference sequence). Trimming left V 8 bases short and J 7 bases short, with 17 bases between. CDR3 in DNA: TGTGCCAGCTCACACCGAGGGGCGGGTGGCTACACCTTC. Translation: CASSHRGAGGYTF.

The chain carries TRBV7-9 and TRBJ1-2; 11 bases agree with TRBD1. Trimming took 7 bases from V and 6 from J; bases not matched to a gene: 7. Germline lookup yields CDR1 SEHNR and CDR2 FQNEAQ (reference sequence). The CDR3 is 14 residues long. CDR3 protein: CASTWTGGADGYTF. The CDR3 nucleotides read TGTGCCAGCACCTGGACAGGGGGCGCGGATGGCTACACCTTC.

The chain links TRBV7-9 to TRBJ2-2, with D perhaps TRBD1 or TRBD2 (6 bases each). The CDR3 extends over 17 amino acids. The germline V gene has CDR1 SEHNR and CDR2 FQNEAQ (reference sequence). V was trimmed by 4 bases and J by 4 bases, leaving 19 bases between them. DNA for the CDR3: TGTGCCAGCAGCTCCCTGGAGGGGGGTTCGGTCACCGGGGAGCTGTTTTTT. Translating it yields CASSSLEGGSVTGELFF.

The chain couples TRBV18 to TRBJ1-6, with D possibly matching TRBD1 (6 bases). Trimming shortened V by 4 bases and J by 8 bases, and 15 bases separated the two germline ends. Germline loops: CDR1 KGHSH, CDR2 LQKENI. The length of the CDR3 is 15 residues. The CDR3 here is CASSQRDIRDSPLHF. In DNA form, the CDR3 reads TGTGCCAGCTCACAGAGGGACATAAGAGATTCACCCCTCCACTTT.

V is TRBV6-2 or TRBV6-3 and J is TRBJ1-5; 12 bases fit TRBD1. Germline V CDR1 and CDR2: MNHEY, SVGEGT. Germline trimming cut 5 bases from V and 7 bases from J; bases unmatched to any gene: 3. This CDR3 region has 14 residues. CDR3 in amino acids: CASSGTGGRQPQHF. Here the CDR3 DNA reads TGTGCCAGCAGTGGGACAGGGGGCAGGCAGCCCCAGCATTTT.

The chain couples TRBV10-2 to TRBJ2-1; 12 bases agree with TRBD1. The CDR3 consists of 16 residues. After removal of 2 bases from V and 10 bases from J, the junction contained 9 bases not matched to a gene. CDR1 WSHSY and CDR2 SAAADI come from the germline V gene. The CDR3 coding sequence is TGCGCCAGCAGTGAGAGTTCGGGGACAGGGGGCAGCGAGCAGTTCTTC. Translating gives CASSESSGTGGSEQFF.

This clone has more than one count but fewer than ten. V is TRBV5-1 and J is TRBJ1-1; no firm D call. V lost 0 bases, J lost 2 bases, and 11 bases lay in between. The CDR3 runs to 15 residues. CDR1 is SGHRS, CDR2 YFSETQ, per germline. The CDR3 DNA reads TGCGCCAGCAGCTTGGGAAAACCGGGTAACACTGAAGCTTTCTTT. Its translation is CASSLGKPGNTEAFF.

Here the CDR3 reads CASSQVPRAGTEAFF. The DNA for the CDR3 is TGTGCCAGCAGCCAAGTTCCCCGGGCGGGCACTGAAGCTTTCTTT. The chain links TRBV3-1 (or the pseudogene TRBV3-2) to TRBJ1-1; the D is unclear. The V gene lost 1 base and the J gene lost 4 bases, with 13 bases spanning the gap. CDR1 and CDR2 (germline): LGHDT, YNNKEL (reference sequence). The CDR3 runs to 15 residues.

V usage is TRBV9 and J usage is TRBJ2-3; 8 bases are a match to TRBD2. V lost 1 base, J lost 1 base, and 2 bases stayed unmatched. The germline gives CDR1 SGDLS, CDR2 YYNGEE. CDR3 length: 15 residues. The CDR3 sequence is CASSVRRGGTDTQYF. The CDR3 DNA reads as TGTGCCAGCAGCGTAAGGCGGGGGGGCACAGATACGCAGTATTTT.

The chain links TRBV5-8 to TRBJ2-7; D perhaps matches TRBD2 (6 bases). The CDR3 is made up of 15 amino acids. CDR1 and CDR2 (germline): SGHTS, YDEGEE. V was shortened by 0 bases and J by 1 base, with 11 bases between the two germline ends. The CDR3 region is CASSLAAGTSYEQYF. The CDR3 DNA is TGTGCCAGCAGCTTGGCGGCAGGGACTTCCTACGAGCAGTACTTC.

The rearrangement joins TRBV7-8 to TRBJ2-7; the match to TRBD1 covers 10 bases. This CDR3 contains 16 residues. The ends lost 5 bases at V and 2 bases at J; junction bases unmatched: 9. Germline V lookup: CDR1 SGHVS, CDR2 FQNEAQ. The CDR3, as DNA: TGTGCCAGCAGCCCCTCTGGGACAGGGGATACCTACGAGCAGTACTTC. This gives the protein CASSPSGTGDTYEQYF.